The source of this TCR beta chain is a study of control samples from healthy donors and cancer patients. Clones were sequenced by immunoSEQ multiplex PCR, and TCRdb holds only the in-frame ones, with some missing. The sample has approximately 90,000 clones, around four fifths seen once. V lost 1 base to trimming and J lost 3 bases, with 10 bases between them. The germline CDR1 and CDR2 sequences are LGHDT and YNNKEL (reference sequence). This CDR3 has 16 residues. Sequencing was carried out using blood. The chain joins TRBV3-1 (or the pseudogene TRBV3-2) to TRBJ1-6; no definite D call. This sequence was found in a young man in good health. This CDR3 reads CASSQVQAVYNSPLHF. The CDR3 nucleotides are TGTGCCAGCAGCCAAGTCCAGGCTGTCTATAATTCACCCCTCCACTTT.